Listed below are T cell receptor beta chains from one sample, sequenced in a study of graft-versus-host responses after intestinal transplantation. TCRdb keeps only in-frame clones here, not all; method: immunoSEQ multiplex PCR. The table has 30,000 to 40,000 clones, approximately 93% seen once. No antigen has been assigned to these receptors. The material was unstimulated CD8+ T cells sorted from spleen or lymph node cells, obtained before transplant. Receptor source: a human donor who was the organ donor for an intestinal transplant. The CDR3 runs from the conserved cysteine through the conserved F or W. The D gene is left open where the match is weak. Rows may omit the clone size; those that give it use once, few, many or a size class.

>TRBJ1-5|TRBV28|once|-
CASSLLGLSNQPQHF
TGTGCCAGCAGTTTATTAGGGCTAAGCAATCAGCCCCAGCATTTT
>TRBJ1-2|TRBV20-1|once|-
CSASSGYTF
TGCAGTGCTAGCTCTGGCTACACCTTC
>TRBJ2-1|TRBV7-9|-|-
CASSPLALHNEQFF
TGTGCCAGCAGCCCGTTGGCTCTCCACAATGAGCAGTTCTTC
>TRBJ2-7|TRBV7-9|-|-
CASSSGASGPYEQYF
TGTGCCAGCAGTTCAGGGGCTAGCGGACCCTACGAGCAGTACTTC
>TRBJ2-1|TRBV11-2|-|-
CASSFQIYNEQFF
TGTGCCAGCAGCTTTCAGATTTACAATGAGCAGTTCTTC
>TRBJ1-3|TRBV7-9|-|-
CASIKISGNTIYF
TGTGCCAGCATCAAGATCTCTGGAAACACCATATATTTT
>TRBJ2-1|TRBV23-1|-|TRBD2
CASSPPSGSNYNEQFF
TGCGCCAGCAGTCCCCCTAGCGGGAGTAACTACAATGAGCAGTTCTTC
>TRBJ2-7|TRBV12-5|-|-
CASGLGEGGVRILYEQYF
TGTGCTAGTGGTTTGGGAGAGGGTGGGGTAAGGATTTTATACGAGCAGTACTTC
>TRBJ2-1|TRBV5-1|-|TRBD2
CASSWTSGGNEQFF
TGCGCCAGCAGCTGGACTAGCGGGGGCAATGAGCAGTTCTTC
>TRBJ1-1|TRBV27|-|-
CASTVGSEAFF
TGTGCCAGCACCGTAGGGTCTGAAGCTTTCTTT
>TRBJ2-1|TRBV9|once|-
CASSPSRATYNEQFF
TGTGCCAGCAGCCCCAGTAGGGCAACCTACAATGAGCAGTTCTTC
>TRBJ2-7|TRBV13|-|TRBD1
CASSLGPPDRGNEQYF
TGTGCCAGCAGCTTGGGACCCCCGGACAGGGGCAACGAGCAGTACTTC
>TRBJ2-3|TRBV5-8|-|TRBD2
CASSSGTSGTDTQYF
TGTGCCAGCAGCTCCGGGACTAGCGGGACAGATACGCAGTATTTT
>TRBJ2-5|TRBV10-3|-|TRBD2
CAISEKERELPETQYF
TGTGCCATCAGTGAAAAAGAGCGGGAGCTTCCAGAGACCCAGTACTTC
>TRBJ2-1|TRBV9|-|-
CASSVDQGWNEQFF
TGTGCCAGCAGCGTAGATCAGGGTTGGAATGAGCAGTTCTTC